This TCR beta chain was captured by sequencing in a study of CD8+ T cells in alopecia areata. Treatment here: oral pan-JAK inhibitor, 5-10 mg twice daily. RNA, once extracted, was reverse transcribed into cDNA for use as the sequencing template. Method: immunoSEQ multiplex PCR; TCRdb's copy keeps in-frame clones and lacks some. The sample has 150,000 to 200,000 clones; roughly 66% are singletons. V lost 1 base, J lost 9 bases, and 7 bases stayed unmatched. Germline lookup yields CDR1 LGHNA and CDR2 YSLEER. The CDR3 spans 14 residues. The sequenced sample was CD4+ T cells sorted from blood, obtained at week 24, from a patient treated with tofacitinib. The J gene is TRBJ1-2, the V gene TRBV4-3; the match to TRBD1 covers 8 bases. The TCR originated in a human donor with alopecia areata. CDR3 amino acids: CASSQGTGSLSYTF. The CDR3 DNA reads TGCGCCAGCAGCCAAGGGACAGGGTCATTGAGCTACACCTTC.